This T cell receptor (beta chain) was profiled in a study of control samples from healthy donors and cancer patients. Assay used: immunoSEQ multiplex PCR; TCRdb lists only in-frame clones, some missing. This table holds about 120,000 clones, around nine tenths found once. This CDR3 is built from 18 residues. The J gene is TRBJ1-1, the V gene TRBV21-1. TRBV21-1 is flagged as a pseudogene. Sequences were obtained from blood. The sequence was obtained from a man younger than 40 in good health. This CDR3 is CASSKAEGGLITNTEAFF. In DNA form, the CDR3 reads TGTGCCAGCAGCAAAGCAGAGGGAGGGCTAATAACGAACACTGAAGCTTTCTTT.